The 22 T cell receptor beta chains below were found in one sample sequenced in a study of T cells in Graves' hyperthyroidism and ophthalmopathy. RNA transcripts were the template for amplifying TCR beta CDR3 regions. A set of HTBI primers served as the primers for a first-round RT-PCR of the TCR CDR3. TCRdb reprocessed the multiplex PCR reads via MiXCR and lists one record per CDR3 protein. The sample lists around 400,000 distinct CDR3 sequences, roughly 25% occurring once. Specimen: blood. The receptor source for this set is a middle-aged man with Graves' hyperthyroidism.

V is TRBV2 and J is TRBJ2-7; the D call may be TRBD1 or TRBD2 (5 bases each). Trimming took 6 bases from V and 0 from J, leaving 12 bases between them. Per the germline V gene, CDR1 is SNHLY and CDR2 is FYNNEI. The CDR3 loop spans 14 amino acids. In DNA form, the CDR3 reads TGTGCCAGCAGGGTGGGACGCAGCTCCTACGAGCAGTACTTC. This translates into CASRVGRSSYEQYF.

There are a few counts of this clonotype. The rearrangement uses TRBV11-2 and TRBJ1-1; D is undetermined. Germline V gene lookup returns CDR1 SGHAT and CDR2 FQNNGV. Between the trimmed V and J ends, which lost 3 bases and 12 bases, there was a span of 23 bases. This CDR3 region has 15 residues. CDR3 loop: CASSLGLGRNLGTFF. In DNA form, the CDR3 reads TGTGCCAGCAGCTTGGGCCTCGGACGGAACCTCGGAACTTTCTTT. The entire variable domain, with the rest obtained from reference TRBV11-2 and TRBJ1-1, is as follows: EAGVAQSPRYKIIEKRQSVAFWCNPISGHATLYWYQQILGQGPKLLIQFQNNGVVDDSQLPKDRFSAERLKGVDSTLKIQPAKLEDSAVYLCASSLGLGRNLGTFFGQGTRLTVV.

The chain employs TRBV29-1 and TRBJ2-2; maybe TRBD1 (6 bases). From germline, CDR1 is SQVTM and CDR2 ANQGSEA. CDR3 length equals 11 residues. Trimming took 6 bases from V and 8 from J, leaving 10 bases between them. The CDR3 DNA reads TGCAGCGTGGACAGTGGTGGGGAGCTGTTTTTT. Encoded protein: CSVDSGGELFF.

In this sample, this clonotype turned up a few times. This chain uses TRBV5-1 with TRBJ2-3; D is uncertain. V was clipped by 0 bases and J by 2 bases, with 10 bases between them. Germline assignment: CDR1 SGHRS and CDR2 YFSETQ. This CDR3 has 15 amino acids. The CDR3 region is CASSLELVNTDTQYF. CDR3 nucleotides: TGCGCCAGCAGCTTGGAGTTGGTCAACACAGATACGCAGTATTTT.

This clonotype was picked up a small number of times. The chain couples TRBV5-4 to TRBJ2-3; a possible D gene is TRBD2 (6 bases). There are 15 residues in the CDR3. Trimming shortened V by 4 bases and J by 3 bases, and 15 bases separated the two germline ends. The germline CDR1 and CDR2 sequences are SGHNT and YYREEE (reference sequence). In nucleotides, the CDR3 is TGTGCCAGCAGCACGACGGGACTGGGGACAGATACGCAGTATTTT. This gives the protein CASSTTGLGTDTQYF.

This clonotype was counted only a few times. The gene calls are TRBV7-3 and TRBJ2-3; 9 bases map to TRBD1. The germline V gene encodes CDR1 SGHTA and CDR2 FQGTGA. CDR3 length equals 15 residues. The junction had 8 bases not matched to a gene; V was cut back by 5 bases and J by 5 bases. CDR3 nucleotide sequence: TGTGCCAGCAGCCCCTACAGGGGGCTTGGAGATACGCAGTATTTT. Protein sequence: CASSPYRGLGDTQYF.

This clonotype was counted at least ten times. This rearrangement joins TRBV30 to TRBJ2-2; 7 bases fit TRBD1. The CDR3 length is 14 residues. CDR1 is GTSNPN and CDR2 is SVGIG in the germline V gene (reference sequence). V shed 2 bases, J shed 6 bases, and the junction held 6 bases outside the gene matches. CDR3 loop: CAWSRQGGPGELFF. The CDR3 DNA follows: TGTGCCTGGAGTCGACAGGGTGGTCCCGGGGAGCTGTTTTTT.

This clonotype was seen many times. The chain has TRBV7-2 and TRBJ2-7; 11 bases align to TRBD2. Germline V lookup: CDR1 SGHTA, CDR2 FQGNSA. The CDR3 is made up of 16 amino acids. V gave up 5 bases and J gave up 3 bases; unmatched junction bases: 9. Here the CDR3 DNA reads TGTGCCAGCAGCGAACTAGCGGGAGCGGGCGGCTACGAGCAGTACTTC. Amino acids: CASSELAGAGGYEQYF.

The chain combines TRBV27 with TRBJ2-6, with TRBD1 as a possible D gene (5 bases). CDR1 is MNHEY and CDR2 is SMNVEV in the germline V gene (reference sequence). The CDR3 contains 18 residues. V was clipped by 3 bases and J by 1 base, with 16 bases between them. The CDR3 region has the DNA TGTGCCAGCAGTTTGAAGGGGAATCGAGTATCTGGGGCCAACGTCCTGACTTTC. Translation gives CASSLKGNRVSGANVLTF.

This clonotype appeared a few times. The chain employs TRBV5-1 and TRBJ1-2; TRBD1 aligns across 8 bases. V lost 2 bases, J lost 4 bases, and 7 bases stayed unmatched. Germline V gene lookup returns CDR1 SGHRS and CDR2 YFSETQ. The CDR3 is 15 residues long. This CDR3 is CASSLGDRRLYGYTF. CDR3 sequence (DNA): TGCGCCAGCAGCTTAGGGGACAGGCGACTCTATGGCTACACCTTC. Drawing the rest from reference TRBV5-1 and TRBJ1-2, the complete variable domain is KAGVTQTPRYLIKTRGQQVTLSCSPISGHRSVSWYQQTPGQGLQFLFEYFSETQRNKGNFPGRFSGRQFSNSRSEMNVSTLELGDSALYLCASSLGDRRLYGYTFGSGTRLTVV.

This clonotype was detected only a few times. V is TRBV6-1 and J is TRBJ2-7, with 11 bases that match TRBD2. The CDR3 is made up of 15 amino acids. Trimming took 7 bases from V and 6 from J; bases not matched to a gene: 11. Germline V gene sequence: CDR1 MNHNS, CDR2 SASEGT. The DNA for the CDR3 is TGTGCCAGCACTACAGATGGGACTAGCGGATCCGAGCAGTACTTC. Protein: CASTTDGTSGSEQYF.

The chain couples TRBV6-2 or TRBV6-3 to TRBJ1-5, with D possibly being TRBD1 (6 bases). V shed 3 bases and J shed 0 bases, with 9 bases lying between them. From germline, CDR1 is MNHEY and CDR2 SVGEGT. The CDR3 loop spans 15 amino acids. CDR3 DNA sequence: TGTGCCAGCAGTTATCGACAGGATAGCAATCAGCCCCAGCATTTT. It specifies CASSYRQDSNQPQHF.

The V call is TRBV2, the J call TRBJ2-1, with D hard to call. Trimming shortened V by 3 bases and J by 2 bases, and 17 bases separated the two germline ends. The germline CDR1 and CDR2 sequences are SNHLY and FYNNEI. The CDR3 totals 17 residues. The CDR3 bases are TGTGCCAGCAGTGAGTATTGGTCGACTGACGCCTACAATGAGCAGTTCTTC. This codes for CASSEYWSTDAYNEQFF.

In this sample, this clonotype turned up many times. The chain employs TRBV11-3 and TRBJ2-1, with D perhaps matching TRBD2 (6 bases). The V gene lost 4 bases and the J gene lost 8 bases, with 15 bases spanning the gap. This CDR3 has 14 residues. The germline CDR1 and CDR2 sequences are SGHNT and YENEEA. CDR3 sequence (DNA): TGTGCCAGCAGCTCGACTAGTGATAGGGATGAGCAGTTCTTC. It codes for CASSSTSDRDEQFF. Supplemented by reference TRBV11-3 and TRBJ2-1, the full variable domain reads EAGVVQSPRYKIIEKKQPVAFWCNPISGHNTLYWYLQNLGQGPELLIRYENEEAVDDSQLPKDRFSAERLKGVDSTLKIQPAELGDSAVYLCASSSTSDRDEQFFGPGTRLTVL.

The genes are TRBV25-1 and TRBJ2-3; 10 bases fit TRBD1. The germline CDR1 and CDR2 sequences are MGHDK and SYGVNS. Trimming cost V 8 bases and J 4 bases; bases outside gene matches: 6. The CDR3 loop spans 14 amino acids. CDR3 sequence: CASADRGRADTQYF. CDR3 bases: TGTGCCAGCGCTGACAGGGGGCGCGCAGATACGCAGTATTTT. The variable domain in full, completed from reference TRBV25-1 and TRBJ2-3, reads EADIYQTPRYLVIGTGKKITLECSQTMGHDKMYWYQQDPGMELHLIHYSYGVNSTEKGDLSSESTVSRIRTEHFPLTLESARPSHTSQYLCASADRGRADTQYFGPGTRLTVL.

This clonotype came up once. The chain links TRBV5-1 to TRBJ2-7; 9 bases map to TRBD1. The CDR3 is made up of 17 amino acids. Unmatched junction bases numbered 14, after V lost 4 bases and J lost 3 bases. Germline V lookup: CDR1 SGHRS, CDR2 YFSETQ. The CDR3 nucleotides read TGCGCCAGCAGCGTGACTTTCTCCGGGACAGGGCGCTACGAGCAGTACTTC. Its protein is CASSVTFSGTGRYEQYF.

The sample holds many counts of this clonotype. This CDR3 is CASSFGSPDTQYF. The CDR3 bases are TGTGCCAGCAGTTTTGGGAGTCCGGATACGCAGTATTTT. V usage is TRBV28 and J usage is TRBJ2-3, with TRBD2 as a possible D gene (5 bases). This CDR3 region has 13 residues. Per the germline V gene, CDR1 is MDHEN and CDR2 is SYDVKM. Trimming cost V 3 bases and J 6 bases, with 10 bases left between them.

Only a few counts were recorded for this clonotype. This sequence joins TRBV20-1 and TRBJ1-5, with TRBD1 matching over 8 bases. CDR3 length: 14 amino acids. Germline V lookup: CDR1 DFQATT, CDR2 SNEGSKA (reference sequence). V lost 6 bases to trimming and J lost 4 bases; unmatched junction nucleotides: 8. The CDR3 here is CSALPRQGNQPQHF. The DNA of the CDR3 is TGCAGTGCCCTCCCTAGACAGGGGAATCAGCCCCAGCATTTT.

This clonotype was counted only a few times. The chain employs TRBV6-1 and TRBJ2-1, with D possibly TRBD1 on 6 matching bases. The V gene's germline CDR1 is MNHNS and CDR2 SASEGT. V was clipped by 5 bases and J by 0 bases, with 14 bases between them. The CDR3 has 16 amino acids. CDR3 DNA: TGTGCCAGCAGTTCCACGACAGGAGCCTCCTACAATGAGCAGTTCTTC. It codes for CASSSTTGASYNEQFF.

The rearrangement joins TRBV27 to TRBJ1-1, with TRBD1 matching 7 bases. The V gene's germline CDR1 is MNHEY and CDR2 SMNVEV (reference sequence). Unmatched junction bases numbered 11, after V lost 3 bases and J lost 4 bases. This CDR3 is built from 16 residues. The CDR3 region has the DNA TGTGCCAGCAGTTTCAGGGGGAACAGGGGAGGCACTGAAGCTTTCTTT. Translated: CASSFRGNRGGTEAFF.

This clonotype was observed at least ten times. This chain links TRBV7-6 with TRBJ2-7; 10 bases fit TRBD2. Per germline, CDR1 SGHVS and CDR2 FNYEAQ. This CDR3 comprises 13 residues. The V and J ends lost 2 bases and 7 bases, in that order; junction bases with no gene match: 2. The CDR3 DNA follows: TGTGCCAGCAGCTTATCAGCGGGGGGGGAGCAGTACTTC. This encodes CASSLSAGGEQYF.

This clonotype appeared a few times. CDR3 sequence (DNA): TGTGCCAGCAGCTTAGAGGGGGACAGGGCTTACGAGCAGTACTTC. It codes for CASSLEGDRAYEQYF. The gene calls are TRBV7-2 and TRBJ2-7, with 9 bases aligning to TRBD1. The trim removed 1 base at V and 4 bases at J, leaving 5 bases unmatched. Germline V gene data show CDR1 as SGHTA and CDR2 as FQGNSA. CDR3 length equals 15 residues.